This TCR beta chain originates from a study of blood T cells in healthy people across ages. V lost 2 bases to trimming and J lost 6 bases; unmatched junction nucleotides: 2. Germline V CDR1 and CDR2: KGHSH, LQKENI. This CDR3 is built from 14 residues. Sample-barcoded 5' priming and a J-beta primer mix drove a second PCR of 7 to 11 cycles. TCRdb passed the 5' RACE reads through MiXCR, listing each CDR3 protein once. The data show some 1.7 million distinct CDR3 sequences, with 28% seen just once and more than 6% held by the top ten. Source material: blood. The genes are TRBV18 and TRBJ1-4, with 8 bases matching TRBD1. The receptor comes from a woman in her thirties in good health. For the CDR3, the DNA is TGTGCCAGCTCACCAGCGACAGGGGATGAAAAACTGTTTTTT. This codes for CASSPATGDEKLFF.